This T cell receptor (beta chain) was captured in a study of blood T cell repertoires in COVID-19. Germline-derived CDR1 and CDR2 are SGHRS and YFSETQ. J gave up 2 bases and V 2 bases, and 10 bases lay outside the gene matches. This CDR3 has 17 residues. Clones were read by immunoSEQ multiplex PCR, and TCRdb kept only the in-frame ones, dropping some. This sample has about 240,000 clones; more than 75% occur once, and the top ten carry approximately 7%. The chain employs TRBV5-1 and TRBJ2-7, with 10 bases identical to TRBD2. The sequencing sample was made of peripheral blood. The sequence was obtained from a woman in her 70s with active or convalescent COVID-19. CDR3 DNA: TGCGCCAGCAGCTTTGGTCCTTCGACTAGCGGGCCCTACGAGCAGTACTTC. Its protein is CASSFGPSTSGPYEQYF.